These 30 T cell receptor beta chains were sequenced from one sample in a study of graft-versus-host responses after intestinal transplantation (TCRdb year 2021). In light of the paper, this sample's time point label describes: cells obtained before transplantation from donor or recipient. Library preparation employed the immunoSEQ multiplex PCR assay. As stored in TCRdb, this immuneACCESS dataset retains in-frame rearrangements with V and J assigned. A fraction of the clones does not appear; measured against another copy, unresolved V genes explain less than half of the discrepancy, and the remainder lacks a known reason. Recorded for this sample are roughly 38,000 clones; over 85% of them occurred a single time. The ten largest account for less than 25% of the sample. These receptors lack a known antigen. Sequencing was performed on unstimulated CD8+ T cells sorted from spleen or lymph node cells, taken before transplant. Receptors were obtained from a human donor who was the organ donor for an intestinal transplant.

The chain carries TRBV4-1 and TRBJ2-2, with TRBD2 identical over 7 bases. V dropped 0 bases and J dropped 6; count of bases not matched to a gene: 7. CDR3 length equals 16 residues. CDR1 and CDR2 (germline): MGHRA, YSYEKL. The CDR3 DNA reads TGCGCCAGCAGCCAAGATGATACTAGCGTGTCCGGGGAGCTGTTTTTT. This sequence encodes CASSQDDTSVSGELFF.

The chain combines TRBV10-3 with TRBJ2-1; 9 bases match TRBD1. CDR1 ENHRY and CDR2 SYGVKD come from the germline V gene. V gave up 0 bases and J gave up 5 bases; unmatched junction bases: 8. This CDR3 is 17 amino acids long. CDR3: CAISESIRDRVNNEQFF. CDR3 DNA sequence: TGTGCCATCAGTGAGTCGATTCGGGACAGGGTCAACAATGAGCAGTTCTTC.

J is TRBJ2-5 and V is TRBV28; D call uncertain. Trimming removed 3 bases at V and 4 bases at J, with 3 bases between. CDR1 and CDR2 from the germline V gene are MDHEN and SYDVKM. The CDR3 sequence is 11 residues long. CDR3 in amino acids: CASSLGETQYF. CDR3 DNA: TGTGCCAGCAGTTTGGGAGAGACCCAGTACTTC.

The chain recombines TRBV5-4 with TRBJ2-1, with TRBD2 matching over 8 bases. The CDR3 totals 16 residues. Germline CDR1 SGHNT, CDR2 YYREEE (reference sequence). Trimming took 1 base from V and 3 from J; bases not matched to a gene: 6. CDR3 in DNA: TGTGCCAGCAGCTTGAAGCGGGAGTTTGGCTACAATGAGCAGTTCTTC. Translation: CASSLKREFGYNEQFF.

This chain links TRBV10-2 with TRBJ2-5, with TRBD1 matching over 12 bases. Germline V gene sequence: CDR1 WSHSY, CDR2 SAAADI. After removal of 0 bases from V and 5 bases from J, the junction contained 4 bases not matched to a gene. This CDR3 region has 16 residues. CDR3 nucleotide sequence: TGCGCCAGCAGTGAGTCCGGGACAGGGGGCTCGGAGACCCAGTACTTC. Translation gives CASSESGTGGSETQYF.

This clone has a single count. The J gene is TRBJ2-7, the V gene TRBV19; TRBD2 matches 11 bases. The V and J ends lost 9 bases and 4 bases, in that order; junction bases with no gene match: 8. The germline V gene encodes CDR1 LNHDA and CDR2 SQIVND (reference sequence). The CDR3 sequence is 14 residues long. The CDR3 loop reads CASSPSGRQYEQYF. CDR3 coding DNA: TGTGCCAGCAGCCCTAGCGGGAGGCAGTACGAGCAGTACTTC.

This chain uses TRBV5-4 with TRBJ2-7; 7 nucleotides align to TRBD1. The trim removed 0 bases at V and 6 bases at J, leaving 9 bases unmatched. Germline CDR1 and CDR2: SGHNT and YYREEE (reference sequence). The CDR3 loop spans 15 amino acids. As DNA, the CDR3 is TGTGCCAGCAGCTTGGTTGGGACAGCAAGGGTCGAGCAGTACTTC. Translating it yields CASSLVGTARVEQYF.

The gene calls are TRBV7-2 and TRBJ2-1; TRBD2 is a possible D gene (5 bases). CDR1 is SGHTA, CDR2 FQGNSA, per germline. The CDR3 is 14 residues long. V lost 2 bases to trimming and J lost 9 bases, with 14 bases between them. CDR3 protein: CASSLRLLRSEQFF. The CDR3 DNA follows: TGTGCCAGCAGCTTAAGACTACTCAGAAGTGAGCAGTTCTTC.

This chain links TRBV7-9 with TRBJ2-5, with D perhaps TRBD1 (6 bases). This CDR3 is built from 15 residues. V lost 5 bases and J lost 2, with 15 bases in between. Germline CDR1 is SEHNR and CDR2 is FQNEAQ (reference sequence). CDR3 DNA sequence: TGTGCCAGCAGCCCGGCCCACAGGGATCAAGAGACCCAGTACTTC. Translation gives CASSPAHRDQETQYF. The full variable domain, rest sourced from reference TRBV7-9 and TRBJ2-5, is DTGVSQNPRHKITKRGQNVTFRCDPISEHNRLYWYRQTLGQGPEFLTYFQNEAQLEKSRLLSDRFSAERPKGSFSTLEIQRTEQGDSAMYLCASSPAHRDQETQYFGPGTRLLVL.

The chain couples TRBV28 to TRBJ2-1; 12 nucleotides align to TRBD2. Germline CDR1 and CDR2: MDHEN and SYDVKM. This CDR3 is 16 amino acids long. Unmatched junction bases numbered 8, after V lost 3 bases and J lost 8 bases. CDR3 in DNA: TGTGCCAGCAGTTTCCGGCCTAGCGGGAGGGGGGATGAGCAGTTCTTC. This sequence encodes CASSFRPSGRGDEQFF.

In the case of this clone: Within the sample, other DNA sequences also encode this same CDR3. This sequence joins TRBV4-3 and TRBJ1-5; D ambiguous. The CDR3 is made up of 15 amino acids. Germline CDR1 LGHNA, CDR2 YSLEER. V was clipped by 0 bases and J by 4 bases, with 10 bases between them. In nucleotides, the CDR3 is TGCGCCAGCAGCCAAGATTGGCAGATAAATCAGCCCCAGCATTTT. Translated: CASSQDWQINQPQHF.

In its sample, this clone was seen a few times. A read error likely explains this, since a far larger clone differs by one base. Other DNA sequences from this sample encode an identical CDR3 as well. This rearrangement joins TRBV5-4 to TRBJ2-7; 7 bases line up with TRBD1. The germline gives CDR1 SGHNT, CDR2 YYREEE (reference sequence). The J segment lost 6 bases and the V segment lost 4 bases, leaving 7 bases of the junction unmatched. CDR3 length equals 13 residues. This chain's CDR3 is CASSQRTGREQYF. The DNA of the CDR3 is TGTGCCAGCAGCCAAAGGACAGGACGCGAGCAGTACTTC.

V gene TRBV4-3 combines with J gene TRBJ2-5, with a weak D call TRBD2 (6 bases). V was clipped by 3 bases and J by 5 bases, with 16 bases between them. This CDR3 has 15 residues. CDR1 and CDR2 (germline): LGHNA, YSLEER. The DNA for the CDR3 is TGCGCCAGCAGCCAGTCATCGGGGGTAGGGGAGACCCAGTACTTC. It yields the protein CASSQSSGVGETQYF.

The count of this clone is one. This chain uses TRBV4-3 with TRBJ2-5; TRBD1 matches 7 bases. The CDR3 sequence is 14 residues long. The ends lost 3 bases at V and 11 bases at J; junction bases unmatched: 12. CDR1 LGHNA and CDR2 YSLEER come from the germline V gene. Here the CDR3 DNA reads TGCGCCAGCAGCCAGGGTACCGGGACAGTTCATCAGTACTTC. Amino acid sequence: CASSQGTGTVHQYF.

The V gene is TRBV11-2, the J gene TRBJ2-7, with no clear D. V dropped 5 bases and J dropped 3 bases, with 14 bases sitting between them. The germline CDR1 and CDR2 sequences are SGHAT and FQNNGV. The CDR3 contains 14 residues. CDR3 region: CASSPILLHYEQYF. In DNA form, the CDR3 reads TGTGCCAGCAGCCCCATCTTGCTACACTACGAGCAGTACTTC. The full variable domain, completed using reference TRBV11-2 and TRBJ2-7, is EAGVAQSPRYKIIEKRQSVAFWCNPISGHATLYWYQQILGQGPKLLIQFQNNGVVDDSQLPKDRFSAERLKGVDSTLKIQPAKLEDSAVYLCASSPILLHYEQYFGPGTRLTVT.

The J gene is TRBJ1-1, the V gene TRBV14; D gene uncertain. The CDR3 has 15 amino acids. Germline lookup yields CDR1 SGHDN and CDR2 FVKESK. The germline V and J ends were trimmed by 1 base and 1 base, with 10 bases remaining between them. This CDR3 is CASSQVSEWNTEAFF. CDR3 nucleotide sequence: TGTGCCAGCAGCCAAGTATCGGAGTGGAACACTGAAGCTTTCTTT. Combining the CDR3 with reference TRBV14 and TRBJ1-1 gives the whole variable domain EAGVTQFPSHSVIEKGQTVTLRCDPISGHDNLYWYRRVMGKEIKFLLHFVKESKQDESGMPNNRFLAERTGGTYSTLKVQPAELEDSGVYFCASSQVSEWNTEAFFGQGTRLTVV.

V usage is TRBV7-9 and J usage is TRBJ2-7; 8 nucleotides agree with TRBD1. CDR3 length: 14 residues. Germline V gene lookup returns CDR1 SEHNR and CDR2 FQNEAQ (reference sequence). After removal of 4 bases from V and 7 bases from J, the junction contained 9 bases not matched to a gene. CDR3 residues: CASSSTGAAWEQYF. The CDR3 DNA sequence: TGTGCCAGCAGCTCGACAGGGGCGGCCTGGGAGCAGTACTTC.

The rearrangement joins TRBV6-5 to TRBJ1-1; D not resolved. The V gene's germline CDR1 is MNHEY and CDR2 SVGAGI. V was pared by 5 bases and J by 12 bases, with 16 bases between. CDR3 length equals 12 residues. The CDR3 protein is CASSDGWEWPFF. In nucleotides, the CDR3 is TGTGCCAGCAGTGATGGGTGGGAGTGGCCTTTCTTT.

Turning to this clone: The junction departs from the called germline gene at one end, perhaps through a read error. The chain joins TRBV6-5 to TRBJ2-7; the match to TRBD2 covers 8 bases. The CDR3 extends over 12 amino acids. The germline V gene has CDR1 MNHEY and CDR2 SVGAGI. In DNA, the CDR3 is TGTGCCAGCAGTTACGGCGAGCGGGAGAGAGACTTC. Its protein is CASSYGERERDF.

The V call is TRBV28, the J call TRBJ1-1; 10 positions match TRBD1. J lost 0 bases, V lost 2 bases, and 12 bases had no gene match. Germline V gene sequence: CDR1 MDHEN, CDR2 SYDVKM. The CDR3 has 19 amino acids. CDR3 residues: CASSLAPPEGTGVNTEAFF. CDR3 DNA: TGTGCCAGCAGTTTAGCACCGCCGGAAGGGACAGGGGTGAACACTGAAGCTTTCTTT.

The V and J genes are TRBV7-9 and TRBJ2-7, with 8 bases that match TRBD1. Germline trimming cut 5 bases from V and 4 bases from J; bases unmatched to any gene: 10. This CDR3 is 15 amino acids long. Germline V CDR1 and CDR2: SEHNR, FQNEAQ (reference sequence). The CDR3 region is CASSHPAGGEYEQYF. CDR3 DNA sequence: TGTGCCAGCAGCCACCCCGCAGGGGGCGAGTACGAGCAGTACTTC.

The genes are TRBV27 and TRBJ2-1, with D perhaps TRBD2 (5 bases). The CDR3 is made up of 13 amino acids. V gave up 5 bases and J gave up 6 bases, with 11 bases separating them. Germline-derived CDR1 and CDR2 are MNHEY and SMNVEV (reference sequence). CDR3 sequence: CASSHGLPNEQFF. In DNA, the CDR3 is TGTGCCAGCAGTCACGGACTGCCCAATGAGCAGTTCTTC.

This clone appeared once. The chain uses TRBV5-1 and TRBJ1-3; no clear D gene. Germline-derived CDR1 and CDR2 are SGHRS and YFSETQ. This CDR3 has 16 amino acids. V dropped 0 bases and J dropped 0 bases, with 10 bases sitting between them. The DNA of the CDR3 is TGCGCCAGCAGCTTGGAATCCGGGTACTCTGGAAACACCATATATTTT. Its protein product is CASSLESGYSGNTIYF.

This chain links TRBV6-1 with TRBJ1-6, with 7 nucleotides matching TRBD1. There are 15 residues in the CDR3. Germline CDR1 and CDR2: MNHNS and SASEGT. Losses at the gene ends were 1 base for V and 9 bases for J; bases not matched to a gene: 6. CDR3 sequence reads: CASSEGTGPSSPLHF. Here the CDR3 DNA reads TGTGCCAGCAGTGAAGGGACAGGCCCTTCTTCACCCCTCCACTTT.

The chain links TRBV11-2 to TRBJ2-1, with 7 bases identical to TRBD2. Germline V gives CDR1 SGHAT, CDR2 FQNNGV. The CDR3 covers 18 residues. Trimming cost V 1 base and J 3 bases; bases outside gene matches: 12. In DNA, the CDR3 is TGTGCCAGCAGCTTAGCTTTTTTTGGGAGGGCCAGCTACAATGAGCAGTTCTTC. Translation gives CASSLAFFGRASYNEQFF.

The CDR3 reads CASSFNAVEPYGYTF. For the CDR3, the DNA is TGTGCCAGCAGTTTCAACGCCGTTGAACCTTATGGCTACACCTTC. This chain uses TRBV27 with TRBJ1-2, with D uncertain. CDR3 length equals 15 residues. Germline V CDR1 and CDR2: MNHEY, SMNVEV (reference sequence). V was pared by 3 bases and J by 5 bases, with 16 bases between.

The CDR3 here is CASSEVAGFYNEQFF. DNA of the CDR3: TGTGCCAGCAGTGAAGTGGCAGGGTTTTACAATGAGCAGTTCTTC. The chain is built from TRBV2 and TRBJ2-1, with a weak D call TRBD1 (5 bases). Germline V gene data show CDR1 as SNHLY and CDR2 as FYNNEI. Between the trimmed V and J ends, which lost 1 base and 4 bases, there was a span of 11 bases. There are 15 residues in the CDR3.

Note on this clone: Distinct nucleotide sequences in the sample also encode this CDR3. The chain recombines TRBV6-5 with TRBJ2-1; unclear D gene. Germline CDR1 MNHEY, CDR2 SVGAGI. This CDR3 is built from 15 residues. The V gene lost 0 bases and the J gene lost 0 bases, with 6 bases spanning the gap. The chain's CDR3 is CASSYSSLSYNEQFF. The CDR3 nucleotides read TGTGCCAGCAGTTACTCGTCTCTCTCCTACAATGAGCAGTTCTTC.

The chain joins TRBV13 to TRBJ2-1; possibly TRBD2 for D (5 bases). The CDR3 contains 15 residues. The germline CDR1 and CDR2 sequences are PRHDT and FYEKMQ (reference sequence). V was pared by 5 bases and J by 5 bases, with 16 bases between. The CDR3 region is CASSIRDTRNNEQFF. Written as DNA, the CDR3 is TGTGCCAGCAGCATCCGGGATACCCGTAACAATGAGCAGTTCTTC. Filled out from reference TRBV13 and TRBJ2-1, the complete variable domain reads AAGVIQSPRHLIKEKRETATLKCYPIPRHDTVYWYQQGPGQDPQFLISFYEKMQSDKGSIPDRFSAQQFSDYHSELNMSSLELGDSALYFCASSIRDTRNNEQFFGPGTRLTVL.

V and J are TRBV5-1 and TRBJ2-1; 9 bases fit TRBD2. The ends lost 1 base at V and 8 bases at J; junction bases unmatched: 7. Looked up from germline, CDR1 is SGHRS and CDR2 is YFSETQ. This CDR3 is 15 amino acids long. This chain's CDR3 is CASSLPGLARYEQFF. The CDR3 bases are TGCGCCAGCAGCTTGCCGGGACTAGCTCGGTATGAGCAGTTCTTC.